A selection of T cell receptor beta chains follows, all from one sample in a study of cytomegalovirus exposure and HLA in healthy donors. The method was immunoSEQ multiplex PCR; TCRdb's version includes in-frame clones alone and lacks a portion of them. The sample spans some 50,000 clones; the ten largest clones claim under 1.3%. The sample taken for sequencing was PBMCs. Receptors originate from a woman aged 40 to 50 in good health and CMV-seronegative. Each CDR3 is given with its conserved first and last residue. D genes are given only for firm matches.

j_call: TRBJ1-1
d_call: -
v_call: TRBV12-5
cdr3_length: 13
cdr3_nt: TGTGCTAGTGGTTTGAGACCAGGGACTGAAGCTTTCTTT
cdr3_aa: CASGLRPGTEAFF

j_call: TRBJ2-3
d_call: TRBD2
v_call: TRBV18
cdr3_length: 17
cdr3_nt: TGTGCCAGCTCCAAAGCCCTAGCGGAGGCTAGCACAGATACGCAGTATTTT
cdr3_aa: CASSKALAEASTDTQYF

j_call: TRBJ2-7
d_call: TRBD1
v_call: TRBV6-5
cdr3_length: 15
cdr3_nt: TGTGCCAGCAGTTACAGGCGGACAGGGATTTACGAGCAGTACTTC
cdr3_aa: CASSYRRTGIYEQYF

j_call: TRBJ2-7
d_call: -
v_call: TRBV30
cdr3_length: 12
cdr3_nt: TGTGCCTGGAGTTGGCAGGACTACGAGCAGTACTTC
cdr3_aa: CAWSWQDYEQYF

j_call: TRBJ1-4
d_call: -
v_call: TRBV28
cdr3_length: 16
cdr3_nt: TGTGCCAGCAGCCCCGTTTTTGGGGCTGTGGCTGAAAAACTGTTTTTT
cdr3_aa: CASSPVFGAVAEKLFF

j_call: TRBJ1-5
d_call: -
v_call: TRBV7-9
cdr3_length: 16
cdr3_nt: TGTGCCAGCAGTCCAGACTCCCCTCGGATCGGTCAGCCCCAGCATTTT
cdr3_aa: CASSPDSPRIGQPQHF

j_call: TRBJ1-1
d_call: -
v_call: TRBV6-5
cdr3_length: 13
cdr3_nt: TGTGCCAGCAGGCAACCAGGGGTGGGTGAAGCTTTCTTT
cdr3_aa: CASRQPGVGEAFF

j_call: TRBJ2-2
d_call: TRBD2
v_call: TRBV15
cdr3_length: 18
cdr3_nt: TGTGCCACCAGCAGGGGACTAGCGGGAGGGCCGGGGACCGGGGAGCTGTTTTTT
cdr3_aa: CATSRGLAGGPGTGELFF

j_call: TRBJ2-3
d_call: -
v_call: TRBV9
cdr3_length: 14
cdr3_nt: TGTGCCCCCCGGGGGAACCCTCGAGGGGATACGCAGTATTTT
cdr3_aa: CAPRGNPRGDTQYF

j_call: TRBJ2-4
d_call: TRBD2
v_call: TRBV5-6
cdr3_length: 15
cdr3_nt: TGTGCCAGCAGACAACGGGGAGGGGTCAAAAACATTCAGTACTTC
cdr3_aa: CASRQRGGVKNIQYF

j_call: TRBJ1-2
d_call: TRBD1
v_call: TRBV30
cdr3_length: 13
cdr3_nt: TGTGCCTGGAGCAAGGGGGCGGCCTATGGCTACACCTTC
cdr3_aa: CAWSKGAAYGYTF

j_call: TRBJ2-7
d_call: -
v_call: TRBV27
cdr3_length: 14
cdr3_nt: TGTGCCAGCAGTTTAGGCAGGACTCCCTACGAGCAGTACTTC
cdr3_aa: CASSLGRTPYEQYF

j_call: TRBJ2-5
d_call: TRBD1
v_call: TRBV7-6
cdr3_length: 15
cdr3_nt: TGTGCCAGCAGCTTAGGGGGGACAGGGCAAGAGACCCAGTACTTC
cdr3_aa: CASSLGGTGQETQYF

j_call: TRBJ1-5
d_call: TRBD1
v_call: TRBV5-1
cdr3_length: 15
cdr3_nt: TGCGCCAGCAGCTCCGGACAGGGGCCCAATCAGCCCCAGCATTTT
cdr3_aa: CASSSGQGPNQPQHF

j_call: TRBJ2-1
d_call: TRBD2
v_call: TRBV28
cdr3_length: 14
cdr3_nt: TGTGCCAGCCTAGCGGGAGGGACAAAGGATGAGCAGTTCTTC
cdr3_aa: CASLAGGTKDEQFF

j_call: TRBJ1-2
d_call: -
v_call: TRBV5-4
cdr3_length: 12
cdr3_nt: TGTGCCAGCAGCTCCTCGGGGTATGGCTACACCTTC
cdr3_aa: CASSSSGYGYTF

j_call: TRBJ2-3
d_call: -
v_call: TRBV7-9
cdr3_length: 15
cdr3_nt: TGTGCCAGCAGCTTAGAGAACTCTCGAACAGATACGCAGTATTTT
cdr3_aa: CASSLENSRTDTQYF

j_call: TRBJ2-3
d_call: TRBD2
v_call: TRBV4-2
cdr3_length: 15
cdr3_nt: TGTGCCAGCAGGGGAATAGCGGGAGTCGCAGATACGCAGTATTTT
cdr3_aa: CASRGIAGVADTQYF

j_call: TRBJ2-3
d_call: -
v_call: TRBV29-1
cdr3_length: 13
cdr3_nt: TGCAGCGTTCTACAGGGCTCCGTCGATACGCAGTATTTT
cdr3_aa: CSVLQGSVDTQYF

j_call: TRBJ2-3
d_call: TRBD2
v_call: TRBV19
cdr3_length: 16
cdr3_nt: TGTGCCAGTAGTGGGCTCCAAGCGGGAGACACAGATACGCAGTATTTT
cdr3_aa: CASSGLQAGDTDTQYF

j_call: TRBJ2-3
d_call: TRBD1
v_call: TRBV6-1
cdr3_length: 15
cdr3_nt: TGTGCCAGCAGTCTGACAGGGGGCGAAGAAGATACGCAGTATTTT
cdr3_aa: CASSLTGGEEDTQYF

j_call: TRBJ2-5
d_call: -
v_call: TRBV28
cdr3_length: 15
cdr3_nt: TGTGCCAGCAGAGGTGGGAGTCTCGGAGGGGAGACCCAGTACTTC
cdr3_aa: CASRGGSLGGETQYF

j_call: TRBJ2-4
d_call: -
v_call: TRBV6-5
cdr3_length: 16
cdr3_nt: TGTGCCAGCAGTTATGGGGCGGGACTAGCCAAAAACATTCAGTACTTC
cdr3_aa: CASSYGAGLAKNIQYF

j_call: TRBJ1-2
d_call: -
v_call: TRBV7-9
cdr3_length: 16
cdr3_nt: TGTGCCAGCATACCCCACTCAGGACAGACACACTATGGCTACACCTTC
cdr3_aa: CASIPHSGQTHYGYTF

j_call: TRBJ2-7
d_call: -
v_call: TRBV16
cdr3_length: 11
cdr3_nt: TGTGCCAGCAGCTATTCCTACGAGCAGTACTTC
cdr3_aa: CASSYSYEQYF

j_call: TRBJ2-7
d_call: TRBD1
v_call: TRBV15
cdr3_length: 14
cdr3_nt: TGTGCCACCAGCAGGGGACAGGCGAATAGCGAGCAGTACTTC
cdr3_aa: CATSRGQANSEQYF

j_call: TRBJ1-1
d_call: -
v_call: TRBV29-1
cdr3_length: 14
cdr3_nt: TGCAGCGCCGGCAGGCGGCAGGGGTTGACTGAAGCTTTCTTT
cdr3_aa: CSAGRRQGLTEAFF

j_call: TRBJ1-2
d_call: -
v_call: TRBV5-1
cdr3_length: 14
cdr3_nt: TGCGCCAGCAGCTCCGAACGGGGGGTTGGTGGCTACACCTTC
cdr3_aa: CASSSERGVGGYTF

j_call: TRBJ2-7
d_call: -
v_call: TRBV7-9
cdr3_length: 14
cdr3_nt: TGTGCCAGCAGCTTAACACCAAACATCTACGAGCAGTACTTC
cdr3_aa: CASSLTPNIYEQYF

j_call: TRBJ2-3
d_call: -
v_call: TRBV14
cdr3_length: 16
cdr3_nt: TGTGCCAGCAGCCAAGGTGGAGCGGGAAAGGGGGGTACGCAGTATTTT
cdr3_aa: CASSQGGAGKGGTQYF

j_call: TRBJ2-5
d_call: TRBD2
v_call: TRBV5-1
cdr3_length: 15
cdr3_nt: TGCGCCAGCAGCGGGGGACTAGCGGGAGAAGAGACCCAGTACTTC
cdr3_aa: CASSGGLAGEETQYF

j_call: TRBJ2-7
d_call: -
v_call: TRBV7-9
cdr3_length: 14
cdr3_nt: TGTGCCAGCAGCTTCCAGGGTAGCTCCTACGAGCAGTACTTC
cdr3_aa: CASSFQGSSYEQYF

j_call: TRBJ2-2
d_call: -
v_call: TRBV5-6
cdr3_length: 15
cdr3_nt: TGTGCCAGCAGCTTGAGCAGGGGGAACACCGGGGAGCTGTTTTTT
cdr3_aa: CASSLSRGNTGELFF

j_call: TRBJ1-1
d_call: TRBD1
v_call: TRBV27
cdr3_length: 13
cdr3_nt: TGTGCCAGCAGTCCTCCAGGGGGCACTGAAGCTTTCTTT
cdr3_aa: CASSPPGGTEAFF

j_call: TRBJ1-2
d_call: -
v_call: TRBV7-9
cdr3_length: 12
cdr3_nt: TGTGCCAGCAGCTTTCCAGGGTTTGGCTACACCTTC
cdr3_aa: CASSFPGFGYTF

j_call: TRBJ2-7
d_call: -
v_call: TRBV9
cdr3_length: 14
cdr3_nt: TGTGCCAGCAGCGTAGGAGGTGTTTTCAACGAGCAGTACTTC
cdr3_aa: CASSVGGVFNEQYF

j_call: TRBJ2-5
d_call: TRBD2
v_call: TRBV29-1
cdr3_length: 15
cdr3_nt: TGCAGCGTTGACGGGCTAGCGGGAGAGGGTGAGACCCAGTACTTC
cdr3_aa: CSVDGLAGEGETQYF

j_call: TRBJ1-1
d_call: -
v_call: TRBV6-1
cdr3_length: 15
cdr3_nt: TGTGCCAGCACCCTCGGGGGCCTCGGGAGGACTGAAGCTTTCTTT
cdr3_aa: CASTLGGLGRTEAFF

j_call: TRBJ2-7
d_call: TRBD2
v_call: TRBV6-1
cdr3_length: 13
cdr3_nt: TGTGCCAGCAGGCGGGAGCCGACCTACGAGCAGTACTTC
cdr3_aa: CASRREPTYEQYF

j_call: TRBJ1-6
d_call: TRBD1
v_call: TRBV4-1
cdr3_length: 17
cdr3_nt: TGCGCCAGCAGCCCCTTTGGGGGACAGATAAATAATTCACCCCTCCACTTT
cdr3_aa: CASSPFGGQINNSPLHF

j_call: TRBJ2-3
d_call: TRBD2
v_call: TRBV5-6
cdr3_length: 14
cdr3_nt: TGTGCCAGCAGCGTCACGGGAGGAGCAGATACGCAGTATTTT
cdr3_aa: CASSVTGGADTQYF

j_call: TRBJ1-1
d_call: -
v_call: TRBV7-2
cdr3_length: 11
cdr3_nt: TGTGCCGCGAAGACAGGCTTCGAAGCTTTCTTT
cdr3_aa: CAAKTGFEAFF

j_call: TRBJ2-7
d_call: -
v_call: TRBV30
cdr3_length: 11
cdr3_nt: TGTGCCTGGAGTACATCCTACGAGCAGTACTTC
cdr3_aa: CAWSTSYEQYF

j_call: TRBJ1-2
d_call: -
v_call: TRBV2
cdr3_length: 13
cdr3_nt: TGTGCCAGCGGAGGGCTTAAAGATTATGGCTACACCTTC
cdr3_aa: CASGGLKDYGYTF

j_call: TRBJ2-5
d_call: TRBD2
v_call: TRBV28
cdr3_length: 15
cdr3_nt: TGTGCCAGCATACTAGCGGGAGGGCCGGGGGAGACCCAGTACTTC
cdr3_aa: CASILAGGPGETQYF

j_call: TRBJ2-2
d_call: TRBD2
v_call: TRBV7-2
cdr3_length: 16
cdr3_nt: TGTGCCAGCAGCTTATTTGGGGGAGGGCCGGGCGGGGAGCTGTTTTTT
cdr3_aa: CASSLFGGGPGGELFF

j_call: TRBJ2-7
d_call: -
v_call: TRBV2
cdr3_length: 10
cdr3_nt: TGTGCCAGCGGCAGGGGCGAGCAGTACTTC
cdr3_aa: CASGRGEQYF

j_call: TRBJ2-7
d_call: -
v_call: TRBV6-6
cdr3_length: 14
cdr3_nt: TGTGCCAGCAGTTTGGCAGGGGAGACCTACGAGCAGTACTTC
cdr3_aa: CASSLAGETYEQYF

j_call: TRBJ2-7
d_call: -
v_call: TRBV19
cdr3_length: 13
cdr3_nt: TGTGCCAGTAGTATAGGGCATTACTACGAGCAGTACTTC
cdr3_aa: CASSIGHYYEQYF

j_call: TRBJ2-1
d_call: TRBD2
v_call: TRBV4-1
cdr3_length: 15
cdr3_nt: TGCGCCAGCAGCCTAGGACTAGCGGGTTTCAATGAGCAGTTCTTC
cdr3_aa: CASSLGLAGFNEQFF

j_call: TRBJ1-1
d_call: TRBD1
v_call: TRBV6-4
cdr3_length: 14
cdr3_nt: TGTGCCAGCAGCTTAACAGGGGCCGGGACTGAAGCTTTCTTT
cdr3_aa: CASSLTGAGTEAFF

j_call: TRBJ2-7
d_call: TRBD2
v_call: TRBV7-3
cdr3_length: 14
cdr3_nt: TGTGCCAGCAGCGGTAGCGGGCCTCAGGGCGAGCAGTACTTC
cdr3_aa: CASSGSGPQGEQYF

j_call: TRBJ2-7
d_call: TRBD2
v_call: TRBV4-3
cdr3_length: 13
cdr3_nt: TGCGCCAGCAGCCCAGGACTAGTCTACGAGCAGTACTTC
cdr3_aa: CASSPGLVYEQYF

j_call: TRBJ1-2
d_call: TRBD1
v_call: TRBV6-5
cdr3_length: 15
cdr3_nt: TGTGCCAGCAGGACCGGACAGGGGTTAACCTATGGCTACACCTTC
cdr3_aa: CASRTGQGLTYGYTF

j_call: TRBJ2-7
d_call: -
v_call: TRBV7-2
cdr3_length: 13
cdr3_nt: TGTGCCAGCAGCCCTTTTGGCAGCTACGAGCAGTACTTC
cdr3_aa: CASSPFGSYEQYF

j_call: TRBJ1-2
d_call: -
v_call: TRBV19
cdr3_length: 16
cdr3_nt: TGTGCCAGTAGTAACGGACGGACTCAACCAAACTATGGCTACACCTTC
cdr3_aa: CASSNGRTQPNYGYTF

j_call: TRBJ2-5
d_call: TRBD1
v_call: TRBV18
cdr3_length: 14
cdr3_nt: TGTGCCAGCCACCCGACAAACAGGGGGGAGACCCAGTACTTC
cdr3_aa: CASHPTNRGETQYF

j_call: TRBJ1-2
d_call: -
v_call: TRBV9
cdr3_length: 14
cdr3_nt: TGTGCCAGCAGTCGGGAGGGTTTCGACTATGGCTACACCTTC
cdr3_aa: CASSREGFDYGYTF